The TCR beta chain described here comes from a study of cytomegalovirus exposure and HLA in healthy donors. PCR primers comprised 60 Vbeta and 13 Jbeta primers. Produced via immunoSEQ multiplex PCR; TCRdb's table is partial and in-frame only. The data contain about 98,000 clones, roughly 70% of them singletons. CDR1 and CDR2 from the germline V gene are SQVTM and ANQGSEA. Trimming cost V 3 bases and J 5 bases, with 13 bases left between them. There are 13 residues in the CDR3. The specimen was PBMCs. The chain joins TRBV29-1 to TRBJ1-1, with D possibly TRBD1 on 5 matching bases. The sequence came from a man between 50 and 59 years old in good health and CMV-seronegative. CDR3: CSVDQGLGTEAFF. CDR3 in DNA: TGCAGCGTTGATCAGGGCCTCGGGACTGAAGCTTTCTTT.